The source of this T cell receptor (beta chain) is a study of shared clonotypes between healthy human individuals. Notes on this clone: Its specificity is unknown.

Replicate PCRs run on sorted subsets employed 200 to 250 ng DNA, about 27,000 T cell genomes. Clones were read by immunoSEQ multiplex PCR, and TCRdb kept only the in-frame ones, dropping some. The table has approximately 1,500,000 clones, roughly 97% seen once. Regarding the study as a whole: Non-shared clonotypes showed lower generation probabilities than clonotypes common to all four donors. The donor pool, a small one, limited the genetic and exposure-history diversity represented.

This clonotype originated in a man younger than 40 in good health. Sequenced: naive CD4+ T cells sorted from blood. The subset is: CD45RA+ positively selected.

CDR3 sequence reads: CASSEQGTNYGYTF. In DNA form, the CDR3 reads TGTGCCAGCAGTGAACAGGGAACTAACTATGGCTACACCTTC. The V and J genes are TRBV6-1 and TRBJ1-2, with D possibly TRBD1 on 5 matching bases. In germline, CDR1 is MNHNS, CDR2 SASEGT. Deletions cut 2 bases from V and 0 bases from J, with 7 bases between. The CDR3 runs 14 residues.